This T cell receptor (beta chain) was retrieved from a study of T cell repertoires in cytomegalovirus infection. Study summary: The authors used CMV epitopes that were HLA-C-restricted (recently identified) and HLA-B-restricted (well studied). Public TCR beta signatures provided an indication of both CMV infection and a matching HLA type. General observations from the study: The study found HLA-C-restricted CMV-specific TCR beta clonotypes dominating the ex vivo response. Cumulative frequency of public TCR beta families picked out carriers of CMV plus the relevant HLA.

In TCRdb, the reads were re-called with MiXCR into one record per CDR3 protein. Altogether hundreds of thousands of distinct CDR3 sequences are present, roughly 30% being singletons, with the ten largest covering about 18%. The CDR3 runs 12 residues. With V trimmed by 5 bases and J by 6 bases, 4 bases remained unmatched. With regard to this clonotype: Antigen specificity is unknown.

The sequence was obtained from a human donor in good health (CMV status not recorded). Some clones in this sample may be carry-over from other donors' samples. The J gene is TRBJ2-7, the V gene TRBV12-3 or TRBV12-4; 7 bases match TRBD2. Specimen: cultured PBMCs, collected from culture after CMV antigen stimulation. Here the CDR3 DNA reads TGTGCCAGCAGTCCGGGACTATTCGAGCAGTACTTC. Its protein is CASSPGLFEQYF.